This passage covers 24 T cell receptor beta chains from one sample sequenced in a study of blood T cell repertoires in COVID-19. Measured with immunoSEQ multiplex PCR; TCRdb has only the in-frame clones, and not every one. The sample records roughly 400,000 clones, roughly 86% being singletons. Sequencing was performed on PBMCs or T cells enriched from blood (not recorded which). The receptors stem from a woman aged 40 to 50 with acute COVID-19.

V is TRBV6-5 and J is TRBJ1-4; D not certain. The CDR3 consists of 15 residues. Germline V gene sequence: CDR1 MNHEY, CDR2 SVGAGI. V lost 5 bases and J lost 0, with 10 bases in between. CDR3 DNA: TGTGCCAGCAGTCCTAATTCTGCAACTAATGAAAAACTGTTTTTT. Amino acids: CASSPNSATNEKLFF.

The genes are TRBV13 and TRBJ2-7; 9 bases match TRBD1. The CDR3 has 15 amino acids. Looked up from germline, CDR1 is PRHDT and CDR2 is FYEKMQ (reference sequence). V shed 0 bases and J 3 bases; nucleotides not matched to a gene: 3. The CDR3 here is CASSLGLGQGYEQYF. CDR3 in DNA: TGTGCCAGCAGCTTAGGGTTGGGACAGGGCTACGAGCAGTACTTC.

The chain couples TRBV18 to TRBJ2-7; 8 positions agree with TRBD1. This CDR3 comprises 15 residues. Unmatched junction bases numbered 6, after V lost 2 bases and J lost 3 bases. CDR1 and CDR2 (germline): KGHSH, LQKENI. The CDR3 spells CASSPTSGTGYEQYF. As DNA, the CDR3 is TGTGCCAGCTCACCAACTTCCGGGACAGGCTACGAGCAGTACTTC.

The chain links TRBV6-5 to TRBJ1-5, with 7 positions matching TRBD1. The CDR3 is made up of 14 amino acids. CDR1 is MNHEY and CDR2 is SVGAGI in the germline V gene. Trimming took 8 bases from V and 5 from J; bases not matched to a gene: 9. CDR3 DNA sequence: TGTGCCAGCCTTCCCGGACAGGAATATCAGCCCCAGCATTTT. Its translation is CASLPGQEYQPQHF.

The sample holds one count of this clone. The genes are TRBV30 and TRBJ2-7, with 14 bases lining up with TRBD2. The ends lost 0 bases at V and 4 bases at J; junction bases unmatched: 2. The CDR3 contains 15 residues. Germline CDR1 and CDR2: GTSNPN and SVGIG (reference sequence). This CDR3 reads CAWSVGLAGGYEQYF. The CDR3 DNA reads TGTGCCTGGAGTGTTGGACTAGCGGGGGGATACGAGCAGTACTTC.

This clone was seen a handful of times. The gene calls are TRBV7-9 and TRBJ1-5; 7 nucleotides align to TRBD1. The junction had 2 bases not matched to a gene; V was cut back by 6 bases and J by 9 bases. The germline CDR1 and CDR2 sequences are SEHNR and FQNEAQ (reference sequence). The CDR3 totals 11 residues. The CDR3 reads CASRGGTPQHF. The CDR3 DNA reads as TGTGCCAGCAGAGGGGGCACGCCCCAGCATTTT.

The genes are TRBV6-5 and TRBJ1-6; 7 bases are shared with TRBD1. Germline CDR1 and CDR2: MNHEY and SVGAGI. There are 14 residues in the CDR3. The junction had 10 bases not matched to a gene; V was cut back by 9 bases and J by 8 bases. The CDR3 DNA sequence: TGTGCCAGAAAAAGACAGGGACGAGATTCACCCCTCCACTTT. Translated, it gives CARKRQGRDSPLHF.

This chain joins TRBV7-6 and TRBJ2-7; the D gene is possibly TRBD1 (5 bases). V was clipped by 1 base and J by 1 base, with 8 bases between them. CDR1 is SGHVS and CDR2 is FNYEAQ in the germline V gene. The CDR3 loop spans 14 amino acids. CDR3 region: CASSLVGESYEQYF. CDR3 coding DNA: TGTGCCAGCAGCTTAGTAGGGGAATCCTACGAGCAGTACTTC.

The CDR3 spells CATLRSIGYGYTF. DNA of the CDR3: TGCGCCACCCTCAGATCCATCGGGTATGGCTACACCTTC. The chain is built from TRBV10-1 and TRBJ1-2; D remains ambiguous. Germline-derived CDR1 and CDR2 are WNHNN and SYGVQD (reference sequence). V was trimmed by 10 bases and J by 5 bases, leaving 17 bases between them. CDR3 length: 13 amino acids.

The V and J genes are TRBV6-5 and TRBJ1-2; weak D call: TRBD1 (6 bases). Per the germline V gene, CDR1 is MNHEY and CDR2 is SVGAGI. The germline V and J ends were trimmed by 4 bases and 7 bases, with 13 bases remaining between them. This CDR3 is 13 amino acids long. CDR3 sequence (DNA): TGTGCCAGCAGTTTAAGAGGGGGTTCTGGCTACACCTTC. Amino acids: CASSLRGGSGYTF.

V and J are TRBV6-5 and TRBJ2-1; 7 nucleotides match TRBD2. This CDR3 is built from 15 residues. Germline lookup yields CDR1 MNHEY and CDR2 SVGAGI. The V and J ends lost 5 bases and 2 bases, in that order; junction bases with no gene match: 6. CDR3 residues: CASSPLGGAYNEQFF. The CDR3 nucleotides read TGTGCCAGCAGTCCCTTGGGGGGGGCCTACAATGAGCAGTTCTTC.

The J gene is TRBJ1-1, the V gene TRBV10-2; no firm D call. Between the trimmed V and J ends, which lost 6 bases and 7 bases, there was a span of 15 bases. The CDR3 length is 13 residues. The germline V gene has CDR1 WSHSY and CDR2 SAAADI. The CDR3 loop reads CASRRGGDDEAFF. The CDR3 DNA is TGCGCCAGCAGACGTGGTGGAGATGATGAAGCTTTCTTT.

The chain combines TRBV27 with TRBJ2-7; 7 bases map to TRBD1. Trimming took 4 bases from V and 10 from J; bases not matched to a gene: 7. This CDR3 region has 12 residues. Germline CDR1 MNHEY, CDR2 SMNVEV (reference sequence). The CDR3 loop is CASSSQGLRQYF. The CDR3 region has the DNA TGTGCCAGCAGTTCACAGGGGTTACGTCAGTACTTC.

The chain combines TRBV19 with TRBJ2-1; 8 nucleotides align to TRBD1. From germline, CDR1 is LNHDA and CDR2 SQIVND (reference sequence). The CDR3 runs to 16 residues. Trimming cost V 3 bases and J 5 bases; bases outside gene matches: 9. DNA of the CDR3: TGTGCCAGTAGTATCCAACCGGGACAGGTCAACAATGAGCAGTTCTTC. Translation: CASSIQPGQVNNEQFF.

The chain links TRBV19 to TRBJ1-1, with a weak D call TRBD1 (5 bases). Germline V lookup: CDR1 LNHDA, CDR2 SQIVND (reference sequence). V dropped 5 bases and J dropped 5 bases, with 15 bases sitting between them. The CDR3 loop spans 14 amino acids. The CDR3 sequence: CASSPLQEGTEAFF. CDR3 DNA: TGTGCCAGTAGTCCCCTGCAGGAGGGGACTGAAGCTTTCTTT.

This clone was observed once. The chain is built from TRBV30 and TRBJ2-5; 9 nucleotides align to TRBD2. The CDR3 has 15 amino acids. CDR1 is GTSNPN and CDR2 is SVGIG in the germline V gene (reference sequence). The V segment lost 3 bases and the J segment 0 bases; nucleotides outside the gene matches: 5. This CDR3 reads CAWSASGTYQETQYF. As DNA, the CDR3 is TGTGCCTGGAGCGCTAGCGGGACGTACCAAGAGACCCAGTACTTC. Complete variable domain (other parts from reference TRBV30 and TRBJ2-5): SQTIHQWPATLVQPVGSPLSLECTVEGTSNPNLYWYRQAAGRGLQLLFYSVGIGQISSEVPQNLSASRPQDRQFILSSKKLLLSDSGFYLCAWSASGTYQETQYFGPGTRLLVL.

This sequence joins TRBV5-1 and TRBJ2-7; 11 bases agree with TRBD2. This CDR3 is built from 16 residues. CDR1 SGHRS and CDR2 YFSETQ come from the germline V gene. V shed 4 bases and J 2 bases; nucleotides not matched to a gene: 8. The CDR3 here is CASSPATSGATYEQYF. In nucleotides, the CDR3 is TGCGCCAGCAGCCCGGCGACTAGCGGGGCCACCTACGAGCAGTACTTC.

This clone was detected once. The chain couples TRBV7-9 to TRBJ2-7; 9 bases map to TRBD2. The CDR3 has 14 amino acids. V lost 5 bases to trimming and J lost 0 bases; unmatched junction nucleotides: 2. Per germline, CDR1 SEHNR and CDR2 FQNEAQ (reference sequence). CDR3 DNA: TGTGCCAGCAGCCCTAGCGGGGCCTCCTACGAGCAGTACTTC. Translated: CASSPSGASYEQYF.

The V and J genes are TRBV29-1 and TRBJ1-1; weak D call: TRBD1 (6 bases). The CDR3 totals 16 residues. Germline V gene data show CDR1 as SQVTM and CDR2 as ANQGSEA. V was cut by 7 bases and J by 0 bases, with 21 bases left in between. CDR3 DNA sequence: TGCAGCGCAAGACAGGTCGAGGGGTTCATGAACACTGAAGCTTTCTTT. Translated: CSARQVEGFMNTEAFF.

The CDR3: CASSFEGAKSYEQYF. In nucleotides, the CDR3 is TGCGCCAGCAGCTTTGAGGGAGCGAAGAGCTACGAGCAGTACTTC. The V and J genes are TRBV5-1 and TRBJ2-7; weak D call: TRBD2 (5 bases). Trimming stripped 2 bases from V and 3 bases from J, with 15 bases between. This CDR3 comprises 15 residues. CDR1 SGHRS and CDR2 YFSETQ come from the germline V gene.

The chain has TRBV5-5 and TRBJ1-2; D is unresolved. The CDR3 contains 15 residues. Trimming pared 1 base from V and 3 bases from J, leaving 13 bases between. Germline lookup yields CDR1 SGHKS and CDR2 YYEKEE (reference sequence). Here the CDR3 DNA reads TGTGCCAGCAGCTTGATAACTGCGGCCGACTATGGCTACACCTTC. It encodes CASSLITAADYGYTF.

As to this clone: Distinct nucleotide sequences in the sample also encode this CDR3. This chain links TRBV18 with TRBJ2-7; D is ambiguous. The germline CDR1 and CDR2 sequences are KGHSH and LQKENI. Trimming shortened V by 2 bases and J by 3 bases, and 8 bases separated the two germline ends. The CDR3 is made up of 13 amino acids. In nucleotides, the CDR3 is TGTGCCAGCTCACCAGCTGGCAGCTACGAGCAGTACTTC. This gives the protein CASSPAGSYEQYF.

V and J are TRBV2 and TRBJ1-5; TRBD1 matches at 7 bases. Looked up from germline, CDR1 is SNHLY and CDR2 is FYNNEI. This CDR3 contains 17 residues. Trimming took 0 bases from V and 1 from J; bases not matched to a gene: 6. CDR3 DNA sequence: TGTGCCAGCAGTGAAGCTCTGACAGGGATCAGCAATCAGCCCCAGCATTTT. Translated, it gives CASSEALTGISNQPQHF.

This rearrangement joins TRBV27 to TRBJ2-7; 7 bases fit TRBD2. V gave up 4 bases and J gave up 3 bases; unmatched junction bases: 9. CDR3 size: 15 residues. The germline CDR1 and CDR2 sequences are MNHEY and SMNVEV (reference sequence). The CDR3 coding sequence is TGTGCCAGCAGTTCAGGGAGGGGCGCCCACTACGAGCAGTACTTC. This translates into CASSSGRGAHYEQYF.